Listed below are T cell receptor beta chains from one sample, sequenced in a study of cytomegalovirus exposure and HLA in healthy donors. Libraries were prepared by immunoSEQ multiplex PCR; TCRdb keeps only in-frame clonotypes and omits some of them. The sample has roughly 150,000 clones; more than 65% are singletons. The sequencing sample was made of PBMCs. The origin of the receptors is a man between 18 and 29 years old in good health and CMV-seropositive. CDR3s include the opening cysteine and the closing phenylalanine or tryptophan. The D gene is left open where the match is weak. Not every row has a clone size; where given, it reads once, few, many or a size class.

v_call: TRBV2; j_call: TRBJ1-1; d_call: NA; clone_size: NA; cdr3_aa: CASNQVPNTEAFF; cdr3_nt: TGTGCCAGCAACCAGGTACCGAACACTGAAGCTTTCTTT
v_call: TRBV18; j_call: TRBJ2-1; d_call: NA; clone_size: NA; cdr3_aa: CASSPPVPIGSSYNEQFF; cdr3_nt: TGTGCCAGCTCACCACCAGTCCCAATCGGGTCCTCCTACAATGAGCAGTTCTTC
v_call: TRBV7-6; j_call: TRBJ2-3; d_call: TRBD2; clone_size: NA; cdr3_aa: CASSPGLGGITDTQYF; cdr3_nt: TGTGCCAGCAGCCCTGGACTAGGAGGGATCACAGATACGCAGTATTTT
v_call: TRBV10-1; j_call: TRBJ2-6; d_call: TRBD2; clone_size: NA; cdr3_aa: CASSNRTSGRAGGANVLTF; cdr3_nt: TGCGCCAGCAGTAACCGGACTAGCGGGAGGGCCGGCGGGGCCAACGTCCTGACTTTC
v_call: TRBV19; j_call: TRBJ2-2; d_call: TRBD1; clone_size: few; cdr3_aa: CASSSKSGTGGNTGELFF; cdr3_nt: TGTGCCAGTAGTTCAAAGTCCGGGACAGGGGGTAACACCGGGGAGCTGTTTTTT
v_call: TRBV6-1; j_call: TRBJ1-4; d_call: TRBD1; clone_size: NA; cdr3_aa: CASSARGWNNEKLFF; cdr3_nt: TGTGCCAGCAGTGCCAGGGGGTGGAATAATGAAAAACTGTTTTTT
v_call: TRBV30; j_call: TRBJ1-2; d_call: NA; clone_size: once; cdr3_aa: CAWSQGNYGYTF; cdr3_nt: TGTGCCTGGAGCCAGGGTAACTATGGCTACACCTTC
v_call: TRBV6-5; j_call: TRBJ1-2; d_call: NA; clone_size: few; cdr3_aa: CASSPQGSNYGYTF; cdr3_nt: TGTGCCAGCAGTCCCCAGGGATCTAACTATGGCTACACCTTC
v_call: TRBV5-1; j_call: TRBJ2-5; d_call: TRBD2; clone_size: NA; cdr3_aa: CASSFGGLAGAGGETQYF; cdr3_nt: TGCGCCAGCAGCTTCGGTGGACTAGCGGGGGCCGGTGGGGAGACCCAGTACTTC
v_call: TRBV27; j_call: TRBJ2-3; d_call: NA; clone_size: NA; cdr3_aa: CASSLRVGTDTQYF; cdr3_nt: TGTGCCAGCAGTTTACGGGTGGGCACAGATACGCAGTATTTT
v_call: TRBV19; j_call: TRBJ2-2; d_call: TRBD2; clone_size: many; cdr3_aa: CASSGRGELFF; cdr3_nt: TGTGCCAGTAGCGGGAGGGGGGAGCTGTTTTTT
v_call: TRBV5-1; j_call: TRBJ2-1; d_call: NA; clone_size: NA; cdr3_aa: CASSSLPSSYNEQFF; cdr3_nt: TGCGCCAGCAGCTCCCTCCCCAGCTCCTACAATGAGCAGTTCTTC
v_call: TRBV2; j_call: TRBJ1-5; d_call: NA; clone_size: NA; cdr3_aa: CASSEEGGEQPQHF; cdr3_nt: TGTGCCAGCAGTGAAGAGGGGGGGGAACAGCCCCAGCATTTT
v_call: TRBV9; j_call: TRBJ2-2; d_call: NA; clone_size: NA; cdr3_aa: CASSVEGGGGRGELFF; cdr3_nt: TGTGCCAGCAGCGTAGAAGGGGGTGGGGGACGCGGGGAGCTGTTTTTT
v_call: TRBV2; j_call: TRBJ2-5; d_call: NA; clone_size: NA; cdr3_aa: CASSGVSRQETQYF; cdr3_nt: TGTGCCAGCAGTGGTGTTAGCCGGCAAGAGACCCAGTACTTC
v_call: TRBV5-6; j_call: TRBJ1-2; d_call: NA; clone_size: few; cdr3_aa: CASSQGMGSRYGYTF; cdr3_nt: TGTGCCAGCAGCCAGGGTATGGGGTCGAGGTATGGCTACACCTTC
v_call: TRBV29-1; j_call: TRBJ2-5; d_call: NA; clone_size: NA; cdr3_aa: CSVVRARETQYF; cdr3_nt: TGCAGCGTTGTCAGGGCTAGGGAGACCCAGTACTTC
v_call: TRBV4-1; j_call: TRBJ2-2; d_call: TRBD1; clone_size: NA; cdr3_aa: CASSQGTGTNTGELFF; cdr3_nt: TGCGCCAGCAGCCAAGGGACAGGGACTAACACCGGGGAGCTGTTTTTT
v_call: TRBV5-1; j_call: TRBJ2-1; d_call: NA; clone_size: NA; cdr3_aa: CASSWDSYNEQFF; cdr3_nt: TGCGCCAGCAGCTGGGACTCTTACAATGAGCAGTTCTTC
v_call: TRBV20-1; j_call: TRBJ1-6; d_call: NA; clone_size: NA; cdr3_aa: CSARVGDSFYF; cdr3_nt: TGCAGTGCTAGAGTTGGGGACTCCTTCTACTTT
v_call: TRBV5-1; j_call: TRBJ2-1; d_call: NA; clone_size: NA; cdr3_aa: CASSFSGSNNEQFF; cdr3_nt: TGCGCCAGCAGCTTCTCGGGTTCGAACAATGAGCAGTTCTTC
v_call: TRBV27; j_call: TRBJ2-3; d_call: NA; clone_size: NA; cdr3_aa: CASSNSLTDTQYF; cdr3_nt: TGTGCCAGCAGTAACTCTCTCACAGATACGCAGTATTTT
v_call: TRBV7-8; j_call: TRBJ1-1; d_call: NA; clone_size: few; cdr3_aa: CASSLERGGNTEAFF; cdr3_nt: TGTGCCAGCAGCTTAGAAAGGGGGGGGAACACTGAAGCTTTCTTT
v_call: TRBV29-1; j_call: TRBJ2-3; d_call: TRBD2; clone_size: NA; cdr3_aa: CSVAVEASGRGDTQYF; cdr3_nt: TGCAGCGTTGCGGTCGAGGCTAGCGGGAGGGGAGATACGCAGTATTTT
v_call: TRBV11-3; j_call: TRBJ1-2; d_call: NA; clone_size: NA; cdr3_aa: CASSLRGEEDGYTF; cdr3_nt: TGTGCCAGCAGCTTGAGAGGGGAGGAGGATGGCTACACCTTC
v_call: TRBV25-1; j_call: TRBJ2-1; d_call: NA; clone_size: NA; cdr3_aa: CASSEAGFYNEQFF; cdr3_nt: TGTGCCAGCAGTGAGGCAGGGTTTTACAATGAGCAGTTCTTC
v_call: TRBV11-3; j_call: TRBJ1-2; d_call: TRBD1; clone_size: few; cdr3_aa: CASSLLPGQLYGYTF; cdr3_nt: TGTGCCAGCAGCTTACTTCCGGGACAGCTTTATGGCTACACCTTC
v_call: TRBV28; j_call: TRBJ1-1; d_call: TRBD1; clone_size: NA; cdr3_aa: CASSFQAGGNTEAFF; cdr3_nt: TGTGCCAGCAGTTTTCAGGCAGGGGGGAACACTGAAGCTTTCTTT
v_call: TRBV28; j_call: TRBJ1-4; d_call: NA; clone_size: few; cdr3_aa: CASSLRYRGEKLFF; cdr3_nt: TGTGCCAGCAGTTTAAGGTACCGGGGTGAAAAACTGTTTTTT
v_call: TRBV5-6; j_call: TRBJ2-3; d_call: TRBD2; clone_size: NA; cdr3_aa: CASSPDGGSGGADTQYF; cdr3_nt: TGTGCCAGCAGCCCGGACGGAGGCAGCGGGGGGGCTGATACGCAGTATTTT